The next 20 T cell receptor beta chains were all read from a single sample in a study of regulatory T cells in long-lasting Graves disease (dated by TCRdb to 2020 to 2023). Read against the paper, the sample's time point label means: newly diagnosed GD, antithyroid drugs for less than 3 months. RNA was extracted from PBMCs in TRIzol for both TCR sequencing and RNA sequencing. The method behind the library was multiplex PCR. The reads were generated on an Illumina HiSeq 4000. iRepertoire HTBI primers and Arm-PCR amplification of CDR3 regions were used to construct TCR beta libraries. In TCRdb, the public reads were trimmed at Q25 with fastp and aligned with MiXCR, with productive beta chains retained. All rows with the same CDR3 protein become a single entry with the most common DNA and genes. Within this sample are under 300,000 distinct CDR3 sequences, with around 20% of them counted one time only. Around 14% of the sample is in the top ten clones.

This specimen was peripheral blood mononuclear cells (PBMCs), taken at new diagnosis, from a patient treated with antithyroid drugs. The receptors stem from a female donor with Graves disease.

In regard to this clonotype: Possible read error: a much larger clone is one base away. The chain links TRBV6-1 to TRBJ2-7; TRBD1 or TRBD2 may be the D gene (5 bases each). This CDR3 contains 15 residues. The germline gives CDR1 MNHNS, CDR2 SASEGT. The CDR3 region has the DNA TGTACCAGCAGGCCCGGGACCGATCGTTCCTACGAGCAGTACTTC. Protein sequence: CTSRPGTDRSYEQYF.

Concerning this clonotype itself: Given a much more abundant clone one base away, this may be a read error. The chain links TRBV6-2 or TRBV6-3 to TRBJ2-1; 8 nucleotides match TRBD2. CDR3 length: 15 amino acids. Germline V lookup: CDR1 MNHEY, CDR2 SVGEGT. The CDR3: CASSYSSGGNNERFF. The CDR3 region has the DNA TGTGCCAGCAGCTATTCCAGCGGGGGAAACAATGAGCGGTTCTTC.

A note on this clonotype: A far larger clone is one nucleotide away, so this likely arose from a read error. The rearrangement uses TRBV6-9 and TRBJ2-7; 7 positions agree with TRBD2. The CDR3 extends over 18 amino acids. V lost 3 bases and J lost 4; bases outside the gene matches: 18. Germline V lookup: CDR1 MNHGY, CDR2 SVAAGI. For the CDR3, the DNA is TGTGCCAGCAGTTACTCCCCCTCAGCGGGGAGCCTGGGATACGAGCAGTACTTC. Protein: CASSYSPSAGSLGYEQYF.

This clonotype was recorded at least ten times. V and J are TRBV7-9 and TRBJ1-5; weak D call: TRBD1 (5 bases). The CDR3 is 12 amino acids. V dropped 5 bases and J dropped 5 bases, with 7 bases sitting between them. CDR1 is SEHNR, CDR2 FQNEAQ, per germline (reference sequence). CDR3 region: CASSRGDQPQHF. CDR3 DNA sequence: TGTGCCAGCAGCCGGGGGGATCAGCCCCAGCATTTT.

This chain joins TRBV9 and TRBJ2-1; 9 bases agree with TRBD2. J lost 8 bases, V lost 0 bases, and 6 bases had no gene match. The CDR3 totals 15 residues. Germline lookup yields CDR1 SGDLS and CDR2 YYNGEE. CDR3: CASSVGLADLYEQFF. The CDR3 nucleotides are TGTGCCAGCAGCGTAGGACTAGCGGATCTCTATGAGCAGTTCTTC.

This clonotype was observed at least ten times. This chain connects TRBV6-5 to TRBJ2-7; 7 nucleotides match TRBD1. Germline loops: CDR1 MNHEY, CDR2 SVGAGI. The CDR3 loop spans 16 amino acids. The junction had 8 bases not matched to a gene; V was cut back by 2 bases and J by 1 base. For the CDR3, the DNA is TGTGCCAGCAGTTACCAGGGACAGCCGAATTCCTACGAGCAGTACTTC. Its translation is CASSYQGQPNSYEQYF.

This clonotype was counted ten times or more. The chain is built from TRBV12-3 or TRBV12-4 and TRBJ2-5, with TRBD1 matching 7 bases. This CDR3 is built from 15 residues. Germline trimming cut 0 bases from V and 0 bases from J; bases unmatched to any gene: 1. For the CDR3, the DNA is TGTGCCAGCAGTTTAGCGGGACAGAACCAAGAGACCCAGTACTTC. It specifies CASSLAGQNQETQYF.

This clonotype showed up many times. V usage is TRBV30 and J usage is TRBJ2-5; D not certain. CDR1 is GTSNPN, CDR2 SVGIG, per germline (reference sequence). V was pared by 0 bases and J by 1 base, with 6 bases between. The CDR3 extends over 13 amino acids. The CDR3 protein is CAWSVYVQETQYF. CDR3 DNA: TGTGCCTGGAGTGTATATGTCCAAGAGACCCAGTACTTC. The whole variable domain, remainder taken from reference TRBV30 and TRBJ2-5, is SQTIHQWPATLVQPVGSPLSLECTVEGTSNPNLYWYRQAAGRGLQLLFYSVGIGQISSEVPQNLSASRPQDRQFILSSKKLLLSDSGFYLCAWSVYVQETQYFGPGTRLLVL.

This clonotype appeared many times. The V gene is TRBV7-9, the J gene TRBJ1-2; no reliable D call. Per the germline V gene, CDR1 is SEHNR and CDR2 is FQNEAQ (reference sequence). The CDR3 totals 13 residues. V was trimmed by 3 bases and J by 6 bases, leaving 11 bases between them. CDR3 region: CASSLSGRDGYTF. CDR3 nucleotide sequence: TGTGCCAGCAGCTTGAGCGGGAGGGATGGCTACACCTTC.

The chain uses TRBV7-2 and TRBJ2-1; TRBD2 matches at 15 bases. V was clipped by 1 base and J by 15 bases; unmatched bases: 13. Germline V gene lookup returns CDR1 SGHTA and CDR2 FQGNSA. The CDR3 has 17 amino acids. CDR3 residues: CASSLVGLAGGPGVGFF. The CDR3 DNA follows: TGTGCCAGCAGCTTAGTAGGACTAGCGGGAGGGCCCGGTGTTGGGTTCTTC.

This clonotype has more than one count but fewer than ten. A much larger clone differs by one base, so this may be a read error. The chain uses TRBV12-3 or TRBV12-4 and TRBJ1-5, with TRBD1 matching over 7 bases. The CDR3 length is 12 residues. Trimming removed 7 bases from V and 9 bases from J; junction bases left unmatched: 6. The CDR3 coding sequence is TGTGCCAGCACCCAGGGGGTTCGGCCCCAGCATTTT. Its translation: CASTQGVRPQHF.

This clonotype was detected only a few times. This chain connects TRBV9 to TRBJ2-7, with D possibly being TRBD2 (8 bases). V was shortened by 9 bases and J by 0 bases, with 31 bases between the two germline ends. The CDR3 runs to 19 residues. The germline V gene encodes CDR1 SGDLS and CDR2 YYNGEE. CDR3 sequence reads: CATPPTGPKAGELSYEQYF. The CDR3 nucleotides are TGTGCCACCCCGCCGACAGGGCCCAAAGCGGGGGAACTCTCCTACGAGCAGTACTTC.

This clonotype was counted ten times or more. The chain combines TRBV6-4 with TRBJ2-5, with D unresolved. In germline, CDR1 is MRHNA, CDR2 SNTAGT. Trimming shortened V by 7 bases and J by 4 bases, and 13 bases separated the two germline ends. The CDR3 runs 13 residues. The CDR3 loop reads CASTDGGGETQYF. The DNA for the CDR3 is TGTGCCAGCACCGACGGCGGTGGAGAGACCCAGTACTTC.

This clonotype has ten or more counts. The chain combines TRBV29-1 with TRBJ2-7; 7 bases match TRBD2. The ends lost 1 base at V and 2 bases at J; junction bases unmatched: 8. This CDR3 has 15 residues. The germline V gene encodes CDR1 SQVTM and CDR2 ANQGSEA. The CDR3 protein is CSVEGGEGPTYEQYF. The CDR3 region has the DNA TGCAGCGTTGAAGGGGGGGAGGGTCCAACCTACGAGCAGTACTTC.

The chain's CDR3 is CSAREAGVGQFF. The DNA of the CDR3 is TGCAGTGCTAGAGAGGCGGGGGTCGGGCAGTTCTTC. This sequence joins TRBV20-1 and TRBJ2-1, with 7 bases aligning to TRBD2. CDR1 and CDR2 from the germline V gene are DFQATT and SNEGSKA (reference sequence). The V segment lost 0 bases and the J segment 12 bases; nucleotides outside the gene matches: 5. CDR3 length: 12 residues.

The chain links TRBV12-3 or TRBV12-4 to TRBJ1-6, with TRBD1 matching 9 bases. This CDR3 comprises 14 residues. With 5 bases clipped from V and 9 bases from J, the junction kept 5 bases outside the gene matches. This CDR3 is CASSLGQGISPLHF. The CDR3 DNA reads as TGTGCCAGCAGTCTGGGACAGGGAATTTCACCCCTCCACTTT.

This clonotype was observed a few times. A read error may be the cause here, since a much bigger clone is one base away. The chain links TRBV6-2 or TRBV6-3 to TRBJ1-1; a possible D gene is TRBD1 (6 bases). CDR1 and CDR2 from the germline V gene are MNHEY and SVGEGT. The CDR3 is made up of 14 amino acids. V was pared by 6 bases and J by 5 bases, with 16 bases between. In DNA form, the CDR3 reads TGTGCCAGCAGATACAAACAGGGAGGAACTGAAGCTTTCTTT. Translation gives CASRYKQGGTEAFF.

The genes are TRBV30 and TRBJ2-7, with D perhaps being TRBD1 or TRBD2 (5 bases each). V shed 2 bases and J shed 3 bases, with 14 bases lying between them. The CDR3 is 14 residues long. Germline V gene data show CDR1 as GTSNPN and CDR2 as SVGIG (reference sequence). The CDR3 is CAWSTGTAYYEQYF. The CDR3 bases are TGTGCCTGGAGTACCGGGACGGCTTACTACGAGCAGTACTTC.

This clonotype was counted ten times or more. V gene TRBV11-2 combines with J gene TRBJ2-2, with 7 bases matching TRBD1. Germline V gene data show CDR1 as SGHAT and CDR2 as FQNNGV. The CDR3 is made up of 15 amino acids. J was trimmed by 3 bases and V by 5 bases; bases with no gene match: 6. CDR3 region: CASSGATGYTGELFF. The CDR3 DNA follows: TGTGCCAGCAGCGGAGCGACAGGGTACACCGGGGAGCTGTTTTTT.

This clonotype was counted a few times. The genes are TRBV5-1 and TRBJ2-2, with D possibly matching TRBD1 (6 bases). The CDR3 has 16 amino acids. Trimming cost V 4 bases and J 6 bases, with 19 bases left between them. Germline CDR1 reads SGHRS; CDR2 reads YFSETQ. The CDR3: CASSEGHGGRAGELFF. In DNA form, the CDR3 reads TGCGCCAGCAGCGAGGGACACGGTGGCCGGGCCGGGGAGCTGTTTTTT.